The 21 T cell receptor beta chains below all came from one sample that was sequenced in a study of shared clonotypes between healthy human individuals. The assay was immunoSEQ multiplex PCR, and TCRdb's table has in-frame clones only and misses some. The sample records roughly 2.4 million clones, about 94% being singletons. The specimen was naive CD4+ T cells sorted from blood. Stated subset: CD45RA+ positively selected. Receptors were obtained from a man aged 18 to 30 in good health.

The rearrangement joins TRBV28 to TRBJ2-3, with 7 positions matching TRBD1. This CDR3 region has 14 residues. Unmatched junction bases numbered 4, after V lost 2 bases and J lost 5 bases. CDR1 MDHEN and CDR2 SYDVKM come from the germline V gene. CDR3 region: CASSLRGRGDTQYF. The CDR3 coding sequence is TGTGCCAGCAGTTTAAGGGGGCGCGGAGATACGCAGTATTTT.

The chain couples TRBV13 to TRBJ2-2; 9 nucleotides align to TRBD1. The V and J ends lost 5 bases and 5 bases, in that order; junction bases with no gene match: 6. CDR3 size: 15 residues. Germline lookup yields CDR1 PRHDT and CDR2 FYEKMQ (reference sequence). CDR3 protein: CASSPGQGLTGELFF. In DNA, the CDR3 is TGTGCCAGCAGCCCTGGACAGGGGTTGACCGGGGAGCTGTTTTTT.

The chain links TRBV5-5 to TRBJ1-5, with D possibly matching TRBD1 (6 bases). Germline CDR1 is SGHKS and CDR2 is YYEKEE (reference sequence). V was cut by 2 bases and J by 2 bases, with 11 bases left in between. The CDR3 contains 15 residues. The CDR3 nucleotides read TGTGCCAGCAGCTTAGTTCCAGGGGGCAATCAGCCCCAGCATTTT. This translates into CASSLVPGGNQPQHF.

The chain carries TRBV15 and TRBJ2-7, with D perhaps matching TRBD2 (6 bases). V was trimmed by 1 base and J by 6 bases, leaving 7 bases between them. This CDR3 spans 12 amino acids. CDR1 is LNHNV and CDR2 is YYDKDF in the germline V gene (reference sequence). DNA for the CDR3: TGTGCCACCAGCAGAGGGAGGGGCGAGCAGTACTTC. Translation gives CATSRGRGEQYF.

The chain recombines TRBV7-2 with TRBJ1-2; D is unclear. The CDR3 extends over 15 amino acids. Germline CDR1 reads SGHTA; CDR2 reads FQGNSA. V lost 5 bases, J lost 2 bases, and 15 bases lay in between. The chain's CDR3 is CASSETGLLNYGYTF. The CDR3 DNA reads TGTGCCAGCAGCGAAACGGGCCTCTTGAACTATGGCTACACCTTC.

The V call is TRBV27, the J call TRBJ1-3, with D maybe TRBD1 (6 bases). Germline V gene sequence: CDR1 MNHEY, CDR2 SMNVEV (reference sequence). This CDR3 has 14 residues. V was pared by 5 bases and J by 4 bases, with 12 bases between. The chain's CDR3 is CASSTGGKGNTIYF. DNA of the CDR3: TGTGCCAGCAGTACTGGGGGCAAGGGAAACACCATATATTTT.

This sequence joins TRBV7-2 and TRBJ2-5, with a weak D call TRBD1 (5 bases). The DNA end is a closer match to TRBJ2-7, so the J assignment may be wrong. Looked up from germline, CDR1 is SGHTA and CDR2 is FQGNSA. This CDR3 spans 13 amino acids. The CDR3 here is CASSAQAHYEQYF. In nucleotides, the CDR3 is TGTGCCAGCAGCGCACAGGCACACTACGAGCAGTACTTC.

The CDR3 nucleotides are TGCGCCAGCACTAGCGGGGGGCCGACAGATACGCAGTATTTT. Translating it yields CASTSGGPTDTQYF. The rearrangement links TRBV5-1 to TRBJ2-3; 11 bases are shared with TRBD2. The CDR3 length is 14 residues. Per germline, CDR1 SGHRS and CDR2 YFSETQ. V gave up 6 bases and J gave up 3 bases; unmatched junction bases: 3.

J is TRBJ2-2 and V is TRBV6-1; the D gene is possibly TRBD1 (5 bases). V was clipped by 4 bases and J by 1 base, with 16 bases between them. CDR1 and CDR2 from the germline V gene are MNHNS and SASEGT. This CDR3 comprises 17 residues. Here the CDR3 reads CASSAGLGAVNTGELFF. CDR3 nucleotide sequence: TGTGCCAGCAGTGCTGGGCTTGGGGCGGTGAACACCGGGGAGCTGTTTTTT.

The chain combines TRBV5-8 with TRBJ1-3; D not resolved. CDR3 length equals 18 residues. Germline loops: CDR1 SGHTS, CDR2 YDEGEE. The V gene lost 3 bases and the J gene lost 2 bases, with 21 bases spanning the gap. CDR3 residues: CASSSTSDQGSPGNTIYF. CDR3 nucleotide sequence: TGTGCCAGCAGCTCCACCAGTGACCAAGGGAGCCCTGGAAACACCATATATTTT.

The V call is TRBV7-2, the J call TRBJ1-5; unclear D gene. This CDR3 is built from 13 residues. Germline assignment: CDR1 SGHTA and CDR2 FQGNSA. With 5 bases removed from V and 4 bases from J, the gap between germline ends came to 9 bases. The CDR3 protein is CASSPGENQPQHF. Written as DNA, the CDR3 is TGTGCCAGCAGCCCCGGGGAGAATCAGCCCCAGCATTTT.

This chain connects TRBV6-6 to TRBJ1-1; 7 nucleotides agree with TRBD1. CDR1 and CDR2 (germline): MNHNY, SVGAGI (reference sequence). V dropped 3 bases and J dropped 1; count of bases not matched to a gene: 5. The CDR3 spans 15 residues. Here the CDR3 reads CASSYRTGPNTEAFF. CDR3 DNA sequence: TGTGCCAGCAGTTATAGGACAGGCCCGAACACTGAAGCTTTCTTT.

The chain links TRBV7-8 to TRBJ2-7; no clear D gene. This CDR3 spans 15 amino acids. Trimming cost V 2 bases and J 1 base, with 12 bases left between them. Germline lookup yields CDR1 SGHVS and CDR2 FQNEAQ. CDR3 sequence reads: CASSLSRVRSYEQYF. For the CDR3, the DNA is TGTGCCAGCAGCTTAAGTCGGGTCAGGTCCTACGAGCAGTACTTC.

The CDR3, as DNA: TGTGCCAGCGCCGCTACACGAACCACAGATACGCAGTATTTT. Translation: CASAATRTTDTQYF. V gene TRBV2 combines with J gene TRBJ2-3; D ambiguous. V was pared by 8 bases and J by 2 bases, with 14 bases between. CDR3 size: 14 residues. Germline-derived CDR1 and CDR2 are SNHLY and FYNNEI.

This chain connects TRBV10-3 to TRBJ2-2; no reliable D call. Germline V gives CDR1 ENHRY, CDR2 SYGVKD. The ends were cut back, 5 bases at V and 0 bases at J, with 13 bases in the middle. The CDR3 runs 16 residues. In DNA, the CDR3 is TGTGCCATCAGTAGCTATGGTCCCGCGAACACCGGGGAGCTGTTTTTT. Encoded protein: CAISSYGPANTGELFF.

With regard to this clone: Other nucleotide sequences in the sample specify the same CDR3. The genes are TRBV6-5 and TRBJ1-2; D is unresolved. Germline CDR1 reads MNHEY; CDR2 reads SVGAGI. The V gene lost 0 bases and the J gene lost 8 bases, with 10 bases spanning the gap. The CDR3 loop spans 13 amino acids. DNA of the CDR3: TGTGCCAGCAGTTACTCGGGCAGTAACGGCTACACCTTC. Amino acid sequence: CASSYSGSNGYTF.

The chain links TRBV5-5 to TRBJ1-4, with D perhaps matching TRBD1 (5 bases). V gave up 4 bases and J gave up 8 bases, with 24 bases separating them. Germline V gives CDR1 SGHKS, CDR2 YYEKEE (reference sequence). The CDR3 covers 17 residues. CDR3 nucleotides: TGTGCCAGCAGCGCGGGGCAGGCTAGAATGGAACGGGAAAAACTGTTTTTT. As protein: CASSAGQARMEREKLFF.

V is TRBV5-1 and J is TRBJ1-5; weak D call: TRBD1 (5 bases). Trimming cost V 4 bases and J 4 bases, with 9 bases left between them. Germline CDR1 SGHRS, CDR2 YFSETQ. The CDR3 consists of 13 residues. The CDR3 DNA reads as TGCGCCAGCAGCCGGGACCGAAATCAGCCCCAGCATTTT. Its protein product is CASSRDRNQPQHF.

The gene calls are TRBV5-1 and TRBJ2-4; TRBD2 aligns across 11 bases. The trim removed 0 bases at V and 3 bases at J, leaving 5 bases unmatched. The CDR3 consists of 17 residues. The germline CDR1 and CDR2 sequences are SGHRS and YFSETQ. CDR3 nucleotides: TGCGCCAGCAGCTTGGTGGGACTAGCGGACTACAAAAACATTCAGTACTTC. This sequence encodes CASSLVGLADYKNIQYF.

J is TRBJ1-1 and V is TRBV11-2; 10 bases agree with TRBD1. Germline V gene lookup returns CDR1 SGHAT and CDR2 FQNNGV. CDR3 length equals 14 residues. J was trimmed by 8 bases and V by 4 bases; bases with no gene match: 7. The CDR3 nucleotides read TGTGCCAGCAGCTCAAGACAGGGGGCGAGGGAAGCTTTCTTT. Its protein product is CASSSRQGAREAFF.

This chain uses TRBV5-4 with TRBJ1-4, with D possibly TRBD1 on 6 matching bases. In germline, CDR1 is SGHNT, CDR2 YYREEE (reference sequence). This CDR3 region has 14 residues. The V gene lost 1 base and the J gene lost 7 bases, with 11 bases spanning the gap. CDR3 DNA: TGTGCCAGCAGCTTGAACAGGGAGGGTGAAAAACTGTTTTTT. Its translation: CASSLNREGEKLFF. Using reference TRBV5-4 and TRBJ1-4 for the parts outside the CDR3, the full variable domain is ETGVTQSPTHLIKTRGQQVTLRCSSQSGHNTVSWYQQALGQGPQFIFQYYREEENGRGNFPPRFSGLQFPNYSSELNVNALELDDSALYLCASSLNREGEKLFFGSGTQLSVL.